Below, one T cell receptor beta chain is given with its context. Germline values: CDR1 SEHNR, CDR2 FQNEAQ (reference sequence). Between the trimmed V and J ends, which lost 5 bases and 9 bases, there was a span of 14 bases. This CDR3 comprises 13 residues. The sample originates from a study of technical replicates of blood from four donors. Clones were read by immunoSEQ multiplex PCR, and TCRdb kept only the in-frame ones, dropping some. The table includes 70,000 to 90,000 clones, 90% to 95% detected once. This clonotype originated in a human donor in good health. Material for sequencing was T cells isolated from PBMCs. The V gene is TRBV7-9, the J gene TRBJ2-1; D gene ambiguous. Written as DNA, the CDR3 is TGTGCCAGCAGCCATGATAGTGAGAGTGAGCAGTTCTTC. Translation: CASSHDSESEQFF.